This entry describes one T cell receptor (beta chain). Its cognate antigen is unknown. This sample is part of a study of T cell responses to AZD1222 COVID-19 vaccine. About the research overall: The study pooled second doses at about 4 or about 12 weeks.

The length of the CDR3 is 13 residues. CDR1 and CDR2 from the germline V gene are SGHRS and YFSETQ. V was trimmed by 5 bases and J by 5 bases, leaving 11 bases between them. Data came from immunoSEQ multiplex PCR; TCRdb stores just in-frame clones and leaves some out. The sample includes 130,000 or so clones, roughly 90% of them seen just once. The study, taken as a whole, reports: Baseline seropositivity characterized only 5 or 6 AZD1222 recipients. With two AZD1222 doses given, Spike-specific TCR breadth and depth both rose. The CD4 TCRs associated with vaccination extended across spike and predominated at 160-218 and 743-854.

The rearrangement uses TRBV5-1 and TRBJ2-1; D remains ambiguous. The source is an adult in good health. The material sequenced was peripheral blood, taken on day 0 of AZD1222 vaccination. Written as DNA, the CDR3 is TGCGCCAGCAGACCCCAGGTGAACAATGAGCAGTTCTTC. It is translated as CASRPQVNNEQFF.